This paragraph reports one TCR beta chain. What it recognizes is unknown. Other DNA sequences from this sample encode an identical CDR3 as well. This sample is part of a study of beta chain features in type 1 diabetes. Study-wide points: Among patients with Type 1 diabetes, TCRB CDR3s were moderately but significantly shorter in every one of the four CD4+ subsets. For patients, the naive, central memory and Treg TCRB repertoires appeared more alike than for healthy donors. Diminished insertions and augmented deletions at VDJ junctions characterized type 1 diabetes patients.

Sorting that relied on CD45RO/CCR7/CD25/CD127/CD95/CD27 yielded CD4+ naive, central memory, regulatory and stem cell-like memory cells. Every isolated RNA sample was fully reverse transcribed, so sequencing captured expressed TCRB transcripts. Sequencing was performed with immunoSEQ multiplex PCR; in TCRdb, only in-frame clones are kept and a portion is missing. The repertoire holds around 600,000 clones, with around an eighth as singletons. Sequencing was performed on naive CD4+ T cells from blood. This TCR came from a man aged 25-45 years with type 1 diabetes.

CDR3 sequence: CASSLDVYEQYF. The CDR3 coding sequence is TGCGCCAGCAGCCTGGACGTCTACGAGCAGTACTTC. The chain has TRBV5-1 and TRBJ2-7, with D unresolved. The V end lost 4 bases, the J end lost 3 bases, and 8 bases lay between the germline ends. Germline V CDR1 and CDR2: SGHRS, YFSETQ. The CDR3 is 12 amino acids.